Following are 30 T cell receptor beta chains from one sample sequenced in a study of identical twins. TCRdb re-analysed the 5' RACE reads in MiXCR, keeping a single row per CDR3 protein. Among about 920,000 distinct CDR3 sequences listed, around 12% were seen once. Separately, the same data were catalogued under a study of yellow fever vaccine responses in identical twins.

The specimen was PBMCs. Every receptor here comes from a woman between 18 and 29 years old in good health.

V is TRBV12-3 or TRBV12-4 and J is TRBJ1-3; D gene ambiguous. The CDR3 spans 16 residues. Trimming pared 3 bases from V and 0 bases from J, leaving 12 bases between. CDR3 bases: TGTGCCAGCAGTTTCTTTGCCGGGTACTCTGGAAACACCATATATTTT. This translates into CASSFFAGYSGNTIYF.

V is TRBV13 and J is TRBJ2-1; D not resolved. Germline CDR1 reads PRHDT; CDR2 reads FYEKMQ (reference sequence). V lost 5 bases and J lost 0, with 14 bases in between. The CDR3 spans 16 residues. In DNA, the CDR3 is TGTGCCAGCAGCCGTTCTCGGCAAAGCTCCTACAATGAGCAGTTCTTC. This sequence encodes CASSRSRQSSYNEQFF.

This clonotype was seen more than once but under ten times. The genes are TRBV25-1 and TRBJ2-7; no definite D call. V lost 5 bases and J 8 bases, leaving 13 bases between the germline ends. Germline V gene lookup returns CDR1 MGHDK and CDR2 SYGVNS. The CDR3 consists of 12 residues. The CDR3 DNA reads TGTGCCAGCAGTACGGACGCCGGGCAGCAGTACTTC. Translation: CASSTDAGQQYF.

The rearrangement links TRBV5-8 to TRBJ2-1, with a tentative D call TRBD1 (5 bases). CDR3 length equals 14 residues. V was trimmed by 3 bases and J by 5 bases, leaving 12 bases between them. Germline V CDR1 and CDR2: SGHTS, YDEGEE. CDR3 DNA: TGTGCCAGCAGCTCCCGGACACAAAACAATGAGCAGTTCTTC. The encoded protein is CASSSRTQNNEQFF.

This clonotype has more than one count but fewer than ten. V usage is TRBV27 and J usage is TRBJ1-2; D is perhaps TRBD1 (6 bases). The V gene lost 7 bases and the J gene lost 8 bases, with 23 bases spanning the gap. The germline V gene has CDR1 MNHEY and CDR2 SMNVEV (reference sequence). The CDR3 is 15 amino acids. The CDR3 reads CASTLTGSELRGYTF. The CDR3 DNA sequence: TGTGCCAGCACCCTAACAGGGTCCGAGCTCCGAGGCTACACCTTC.

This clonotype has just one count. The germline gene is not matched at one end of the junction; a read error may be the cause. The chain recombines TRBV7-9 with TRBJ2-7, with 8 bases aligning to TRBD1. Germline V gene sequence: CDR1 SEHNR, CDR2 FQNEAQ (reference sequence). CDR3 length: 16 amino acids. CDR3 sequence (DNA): TGTGACAGCAGCGCCCGACAGGGGATCTCGACATACGAGCAGTACTTC. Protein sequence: CDSSARQGISTYEQYF.

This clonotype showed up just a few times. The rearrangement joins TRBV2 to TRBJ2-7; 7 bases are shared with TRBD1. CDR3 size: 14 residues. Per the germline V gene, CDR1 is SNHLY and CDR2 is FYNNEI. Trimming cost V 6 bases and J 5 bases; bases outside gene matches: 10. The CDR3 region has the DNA TGTGCCAGCAGCCGACAGGGAAGCGTCCACGAGCAGTACTTC. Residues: CASSRQGSVHEQYF. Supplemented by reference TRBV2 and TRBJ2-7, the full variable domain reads EPEVTQTPSHQVTQMGQEVILRCVPISNHLYFYWYRQILGQKVEFLVSFYNNEISEKSEIFDDQFSVERPDGSNFTLKIRSTKLEDSAMYFCASSRQGSVHEQYFGPGTRLTVT.

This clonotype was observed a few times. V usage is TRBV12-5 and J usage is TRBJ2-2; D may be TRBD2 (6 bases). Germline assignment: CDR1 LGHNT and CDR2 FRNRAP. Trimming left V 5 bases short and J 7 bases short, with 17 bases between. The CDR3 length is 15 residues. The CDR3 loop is CASGAGTSGHGELFF. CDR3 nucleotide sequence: TGTGCTAGTGGTGCCGGCACGAGCGGGCACGGGGAGCTGTTTTTT.

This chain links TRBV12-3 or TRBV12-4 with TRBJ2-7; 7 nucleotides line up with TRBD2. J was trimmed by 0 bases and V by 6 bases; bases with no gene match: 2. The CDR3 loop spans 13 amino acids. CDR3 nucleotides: TGTGCCAGCAGGGGGGGGAACTCCTACGAGCAGTACTTC. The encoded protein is CASRGGNSYEQYF.

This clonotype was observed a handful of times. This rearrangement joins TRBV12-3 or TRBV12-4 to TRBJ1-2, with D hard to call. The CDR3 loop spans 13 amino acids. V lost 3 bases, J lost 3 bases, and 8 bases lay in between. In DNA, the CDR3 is TGTGCCAGCAGTTTTAGGGCGGACTATGGCTACACCTTC. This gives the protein CASSFRADYGYTF.

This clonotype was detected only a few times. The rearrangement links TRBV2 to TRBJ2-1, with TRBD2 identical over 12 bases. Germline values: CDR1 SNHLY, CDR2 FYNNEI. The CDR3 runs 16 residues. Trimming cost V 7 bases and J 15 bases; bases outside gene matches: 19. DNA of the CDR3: TGTGCCAGCAATTATCTAGCGGGAGGGCCGGAGGGGCCTCGGTTCTTC. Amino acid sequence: CASNYLAGGPEGPRFF.

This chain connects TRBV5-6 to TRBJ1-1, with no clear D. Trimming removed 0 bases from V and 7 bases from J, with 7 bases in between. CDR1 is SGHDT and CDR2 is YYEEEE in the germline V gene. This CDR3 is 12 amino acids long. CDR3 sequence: CASSLAGFEAFF. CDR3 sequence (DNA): TGTGCCAGCAGCTTGGCTGGGTTTGAAGCTTTCTTT.

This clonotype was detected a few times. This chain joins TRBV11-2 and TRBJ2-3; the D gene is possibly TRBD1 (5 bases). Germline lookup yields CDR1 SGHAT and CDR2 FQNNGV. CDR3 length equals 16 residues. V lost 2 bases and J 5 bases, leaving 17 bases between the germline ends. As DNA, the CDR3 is TGTGCCAGCAGCTTAAGGGGCCGAGCAGGTTTAGATACGCAGTATTTT. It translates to CASSLRGRAGLDTQYF.

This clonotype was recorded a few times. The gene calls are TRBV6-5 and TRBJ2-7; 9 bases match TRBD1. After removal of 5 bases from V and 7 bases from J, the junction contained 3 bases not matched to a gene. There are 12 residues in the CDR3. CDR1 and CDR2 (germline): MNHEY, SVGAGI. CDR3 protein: CASSRGTGEQYF. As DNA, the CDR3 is TGTGCCAGCAGTCGGGGGACAGGGGAGCAGTACTTC.

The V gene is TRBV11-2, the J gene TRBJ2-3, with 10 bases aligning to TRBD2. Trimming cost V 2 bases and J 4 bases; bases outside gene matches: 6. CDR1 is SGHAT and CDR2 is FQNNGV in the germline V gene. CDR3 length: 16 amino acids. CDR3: CASSLLAGALADTQYF. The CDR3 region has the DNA TGTGCCAGCAGCTTACTAGCGGGGGCCCTTGCAGATACGCAGTATTTT.

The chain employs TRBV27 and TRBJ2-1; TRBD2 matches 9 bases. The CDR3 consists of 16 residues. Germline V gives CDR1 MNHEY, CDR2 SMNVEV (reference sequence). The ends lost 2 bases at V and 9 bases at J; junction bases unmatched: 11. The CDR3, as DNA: TGTGCCAGCAGTTTACCCTTGGCGGGGGGGCCCGGTGAGCAGTTCTTC. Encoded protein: CASSLPLAGGPGEQFF.

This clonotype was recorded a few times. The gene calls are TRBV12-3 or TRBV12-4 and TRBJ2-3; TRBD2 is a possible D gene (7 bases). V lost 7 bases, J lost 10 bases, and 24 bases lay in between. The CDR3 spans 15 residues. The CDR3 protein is CASTTGGANYLPQYF. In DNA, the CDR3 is TGTGCCAGCACCACTGGGGGGGCCAATTACCTACCGCAGTATTTT.

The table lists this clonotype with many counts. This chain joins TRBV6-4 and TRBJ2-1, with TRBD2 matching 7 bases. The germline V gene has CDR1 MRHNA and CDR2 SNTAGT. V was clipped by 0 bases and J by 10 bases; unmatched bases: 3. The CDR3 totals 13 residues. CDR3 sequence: CASSDSELAEQFF. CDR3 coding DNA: TGTGCCAGCAGTGACTCGGAACTAGCGGAGCAGTTCTTC.

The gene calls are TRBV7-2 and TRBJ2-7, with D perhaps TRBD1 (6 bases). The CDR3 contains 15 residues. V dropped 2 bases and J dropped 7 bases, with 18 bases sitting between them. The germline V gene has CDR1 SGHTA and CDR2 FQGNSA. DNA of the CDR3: TGTGCCAGCAGCTTATATGGGGGCCTTCCTCGGGAGCAGTACTTC. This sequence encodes CASSLYGGLPREQYF. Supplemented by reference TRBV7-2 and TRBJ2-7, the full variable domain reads GAGVSQSPSNKVTEKGKDVELRCDPISGHTALYWYRQSLGQGLEFLIYFQGNSAPDKSGLPSDRFSAERTGGSVSTLTIQRTQQEDSAVYLCASSLYGGLPREQYFGPGTRLTVT.

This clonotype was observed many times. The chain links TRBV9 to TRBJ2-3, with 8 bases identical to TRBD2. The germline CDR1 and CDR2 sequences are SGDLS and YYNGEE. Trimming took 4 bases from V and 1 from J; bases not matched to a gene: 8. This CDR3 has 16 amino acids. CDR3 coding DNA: TGTGCCAGCAGCCCGAGGACTAGCTCCGGCACAGATACGCAGTATTTT. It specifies CASSPRTSSGTDTQYF.

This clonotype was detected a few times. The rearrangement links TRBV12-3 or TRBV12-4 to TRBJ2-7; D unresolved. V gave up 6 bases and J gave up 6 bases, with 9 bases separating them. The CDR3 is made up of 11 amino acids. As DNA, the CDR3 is TGTGCCAGCAGCCGGCTAGTCGAGCAGTACTTC. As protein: CASSRLVEQYF.

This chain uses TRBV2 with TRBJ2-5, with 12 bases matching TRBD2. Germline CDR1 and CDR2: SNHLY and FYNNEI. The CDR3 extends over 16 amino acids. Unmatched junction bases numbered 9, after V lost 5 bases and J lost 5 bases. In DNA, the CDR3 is TGTGCCAGCAGTAATCGACTAGCGGGAGTGGGGGAGACCCAGTACTTC. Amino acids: CASSNRLAGVGETQYF.

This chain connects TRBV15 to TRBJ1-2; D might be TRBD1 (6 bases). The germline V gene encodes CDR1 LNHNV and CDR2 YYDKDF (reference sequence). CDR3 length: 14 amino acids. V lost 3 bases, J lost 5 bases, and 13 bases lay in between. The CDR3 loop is CATSRGTSLYGYTF. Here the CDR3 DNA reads TGTGCCACCAGCAGGGGGACATCCCTTTATGGCTACACCTTC.

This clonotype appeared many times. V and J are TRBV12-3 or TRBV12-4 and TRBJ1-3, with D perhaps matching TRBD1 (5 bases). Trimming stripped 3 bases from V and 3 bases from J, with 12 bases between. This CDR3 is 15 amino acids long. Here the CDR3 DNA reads TGTGCCAGCAGTTTGGGAGGGGCTGGTGGAAACACCATATATTTT. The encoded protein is CASSLGGAGGNTIYF.

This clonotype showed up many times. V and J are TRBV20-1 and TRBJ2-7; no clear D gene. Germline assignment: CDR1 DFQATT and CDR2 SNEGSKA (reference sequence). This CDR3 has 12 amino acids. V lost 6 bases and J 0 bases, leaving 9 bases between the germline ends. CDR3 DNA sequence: TGCAGTGCCCAGATGGGCTCCTACGAGCAGTACTTC. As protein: CSAQMGSYEQYF.

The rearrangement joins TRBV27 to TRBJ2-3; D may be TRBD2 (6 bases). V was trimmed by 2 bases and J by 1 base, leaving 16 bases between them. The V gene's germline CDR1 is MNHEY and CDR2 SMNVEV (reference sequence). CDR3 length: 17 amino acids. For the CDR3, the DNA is TGTGCCAGCAGTTTACGCCCTGGGGGGATCGGCACAGATACGCAGTATTTT. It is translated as CASSLRPGGIGTDTQYF.

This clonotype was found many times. In DNA, the CDR3 is TGTGCCAGCAGCGTAGCTAGCGGGATGAACACCGGGGAGCTGTTTTTT. Its translation is CASSVASGMNTGELFF. V is TRBV9 and J is TRBJ2-2; 9 nucleotides line up with TRBD2. This CDR3 has 16 residues. Losses at the gene ends were 0 bases for V and 1 base for J; bases not matched to a gene: 1. Germline values: CDR1 SGDLS, CDR2 YYNGEE. The whole variable domain, remainder taken from reference TRBV9 and TRBJ2-2, is DSGVTQTPKHLITATGQRVTLRCSPRSGDLSVYWYQQSLDQGLQFLIQYYNGEERAKGNILERFSAQQFPDLHSELNLSSLELGDSALYFCASSVASGMNTGELFFGEGSRLTVL.

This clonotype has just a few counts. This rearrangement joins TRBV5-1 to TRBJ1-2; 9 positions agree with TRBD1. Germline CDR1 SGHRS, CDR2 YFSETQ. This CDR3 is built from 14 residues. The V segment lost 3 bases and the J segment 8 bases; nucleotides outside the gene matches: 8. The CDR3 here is CASSSLGQGGGYTF. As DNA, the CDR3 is TGCGCCAGCAGCTCCCTGGGACAGGGAGGCGGCTACACCTTC.

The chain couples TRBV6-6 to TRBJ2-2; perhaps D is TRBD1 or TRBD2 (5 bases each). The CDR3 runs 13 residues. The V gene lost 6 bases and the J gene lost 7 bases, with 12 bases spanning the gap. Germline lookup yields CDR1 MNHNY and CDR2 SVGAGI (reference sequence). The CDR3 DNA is TGTGCCAGCAGGTTGGGGGAGATCGGGGAGCTGTTTTTT. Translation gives CASRLGEIGELFF.

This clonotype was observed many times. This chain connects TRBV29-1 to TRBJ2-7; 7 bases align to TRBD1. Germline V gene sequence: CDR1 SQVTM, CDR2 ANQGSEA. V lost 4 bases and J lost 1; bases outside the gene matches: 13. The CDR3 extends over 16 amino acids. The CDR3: CSVARNQGTASYEQYF. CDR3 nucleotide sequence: TGCAGCGTTGCAAGAAACCAAGGGACAGCTTCCTACGAGCAGTACTTC.